The T cell receptor beta chain under discussion was sequenced for a study of Ad26.COV2.S vaccination and SARS-CoV-2 variants. Regarding the study as a whole: Ad26.COV2.S recipients had broader spike-specific TCRs (P = 0.0014).

The method was immunoSEQ multiplex PCR; TCRdb's version includes in-frame clones alone and lacks a portion of them. The profile shows under 150,000 clones, roughly 90% of them singletons. Losses at the gene ends were 5 bases for V and 2 bases for J; bases not matched to a gene: 5. The germline CDR1 and CDR2 sequences are SEHNR and FQNEAQ (reference sequence). This CDR3 has 14 residues. About this clone itself: Its antigen is as yet unknown.

The V gene is TRBV7-9, the J gene TRBJ2-7, with TRBD1 matching 8 bases. The source of this sequence is a human donor who had recovered from COVID-19. Sequenced material: peripheral blood, taken after recovery from COVID-19. The DNA for the CDR3 is TGTGCCAGCAGCACCCGGACAGGGACCTACGAGCAGTACTTC. Protein sequence: CASSTRTGTYEQYF.